Shown below are 19 T cell receptor beta chains from a single sample sequenced in a study of T cell repertoires in cytomegalovirus infection. Their antigen targets remain unknown. TCRdb re-called the reads through MiXCR, storing one row per CDR3 protein. The profile shows about 890,000 distinct CDR3 sequences, 31% of them singletons. The source material was cultured CD8+ T cells from PBMCs, sampled from culture after CMV antigen stimulation. The receptors were sampled from a human donor in good health (CMV status not recorded). Some clones in this sample may be carry-over from other donors' samples.

This clonotype was counted only a few times. V gene TRBV28 combines with J gene TRBJ2-2, with 9 positions matching TRBD2. The CDR3 has 17 amino acids. The junction had 13 bases not matched to a gene; V was cut back by 6 bases and J by 5 bases. Germline V lookup: CDR1 MDHEN, CDR2 SYDVKM. CDR3 bases: TGTGCCAGCAGATCAGGGCGGGGGGGCCTTGGAACCGGGGAGCTGTTTTTT. Translating it yields CASRSGRGGLGTGELFF. Together with reference TRBV28 and TRBJ2-2, the CDR3 gives the full variable domain: DVKVTQSSRYLVKRTGEKVFLECVQDMDHENMFWYRQDPGLGLRLIYFSYDVKMKEKGDIPEGYSVSREKKERFSLILESASTNQTSMYLCASRSGRGGLGTGELFFGEGSRLTVL.

This rearrangement joins TRBV9 to TRBJ1-2; a possible D gene is TRBD1 (5 bases). CDR3 size: 15 residues. Germline CDR1 is SGDLS and CDR2 is YYNGEE. With 0 bases removed from V and 8 bases from J, the gap between germline ends came to 17 bases. DNA of the CDR3: TGTGCCAGCAGCGTAGGCGGAGAGGAGGGGCACGGCTACACCTTC. Amino acids: CASSVGGEEGHGYTF.

This clonotype came up many times. J is TRBJ2-2 and V is TRBV6-2 or TRBV6-3, with D unclear. Germline loops: CDR1 MNHEY, CDR2 SVGEGT. CDR3 size: 11 residues. V lost 0 bases, J lost 9 bases, and 2 bases lay in between. The CDR3 protein is CASSYSRELFF. CDR3 in DNA: TGTGCCAGCAGTTACTCGAGGGAGCTGTTTTTT.

The table lists this clonotype with a few counts. J is TRBJ1-3 and V is TRBV9; no clear D. In germline, CDR1 is SGDLS, CDR2 YYNGEE. Trimming pared 0 bases from V and 4 bases from J, leaving 17 bases between. This CDR3 region has 17 residues. For the CDR3, the DNA is TGTGCCAGCAGCGTAGATGGGGTGCTCCGGCGCGGAAACACCATATATTTT. Its translation is CASSVDGVLRRGNTIYF.

With respect to this clonotype: The junction departs from germline at one end; a sequencing error may be responsible. V and J are TRBV7-6 and TRBJ2-1, with a possible D match to TRBD2 (6 bases). CDR3 length equals 13 residues. In germline, CDR1 is SGHVS, CDR2 FNYEAQ. CDR3 protein: CTSSSGAFNEQFF. As DNA, the CDR3 is TGTACCAGCAGCTCGGGAGCCTTCAATGAGCAGTTCTTC. The full variable domain, with the rest looked up from reference TRBV7-6 and TRBJ2-1, is GAGVSQSPRYKVTKRGQDVALRCDPISGHVSLYWYRQALGQGPEFLTYFNYEAQQDKSGLPNDRFSAERPEGSISTLTIQRTEQRDSAMYRCTSSSGAFNEQFFGPGTRLTVL.

This clonotype was seen only a few times. The gene calls are TRBV20-1 and TRBJ1-6; maybe TRBD1 (6 bases). This CDR3 is 15 amino acids long. V was pared by 6 bases and J by 9 bases, with 21 bases between. The V gene's germline CDR1 is DFQATT and CDR2 SNEGSKA (reference sequence). CDR3 sequence: CSALDRAQSGSPLHF. The CDR3, as DNA: TGCAGTGCGTTGGACAGAGCGCAGAGTGGTTCACCCCTCCACTTT.

This clonotype has at least ten counts. The chain combines TRBV7-2 with TRBJ2-5, with 7 bases matching TRBD1. The CDR3 consists of 15 residues. Germline V CDR1 and CDR2: SGHTA, FQGNSA. J lost 3 bases, V lost 5 bases, and 9 bases had no gene match. The CDR3 spells CASSQTPTGKETQYF. The CDR3 DNA reads TGTGCCAGCAGCCAAACCCCGACAGGGAAAGAGACCCAGTACTTC.

V and J are TRBV6-2 or TRBV6-3 and TRBJ2-1, with D possibly matching TRBD2 (5 bases). Germline values: CDR1 MNHEY, CDR2 SVGEGT. This CDR3 contains 16 residues. V was trimmed by 4 bases and J by 5 bases, leaving 18 bases between them. The CDR3 protein is CASSSGNGPHNNEQFF. The CDR3 DNA sequence: TGTGCCAGCAGTTCGGGGAATGGGCCTCACAACAATGAGCAGTTCTTC.

On this clonotype itself: One end of the junction does not line up with germline, which may come from a read error. The chain carries TRBV4-3 and TRBJ2-1; D may correspond to TRBD1 or TRBD2 (5 bases each). Germline V lookup: CDR1 LGHNA, CDR2 YSLEER. The CDR3 runs 16 residues. The CDR3 nucleotides are TGCGCCAGCAGTCAAGCCTGGGGGAGCTCCTACAATGAGCAGTTCTTC. It codes for CASSQAWGSSYNEQFF.

A remark on this clonotype: At one end the junction does not follow the germline gene, possibly because of a read error. The J gene is TRBJ2-5, the V gene TRBV7-6; 11 bases are shared with TRBD1. The CDR3 covers 13 residues. Germline values: CDR1 SGHVS, CDR2 FNYEAQ. CDR3: CVSSGQGAETQYF. DNA for the CDR3: TGTGTCAGCAGCGGACAGGGGGCTGAGACCCAGTACTTC.

The chain employs TRBV9 and TRBJ1-2, with D possibly being TRBD1 (6 bases). V was clipped by 4 bases and J by 0 bases, with 13 bases between them. Germline assignment: CDR1 SGDLS and CDR2 YYNGEE. The CDR3 extends over 15 amino acids. CDR3 in amino acids: CASSLGRDTNYGYTF. CDR3 nucleotide sequence: TGTGCCAGCAGCCTGGGACGGGACACTAACTATGGCTACACCTTC.

This clonotype turned up a few times. The chain combines TRBV11-2 with TRBJ2-2; the match to TRBD1 covers 7 bases. Germline CDR1 and CDR2: SGHAT and FQNNGV. The CDR3 sequence is 16 residues long. Trimming removed 5 bases from V and 6 bases from J; junction bases left unmatched: 12. CDR3 amino acids: CASSRGTVRFPGELFF. The DNA of the CDR3 is TGTGCCAGCAGCCGAGGGACAGTGAGGTTCCCCGGGGAGCTGTTTTTT.

This clonotype was recorded many times. The CDR3 DNA reads TGTGCCAGCAGTTTAGCCGGGACAGGGTGGAGGGATGAGCAGTTCTTC. Its protein is CASSLAGTGWRDEQFF. The V call is TRBV12-3 or TRBV12-4, the J call TRBJ2-1; TRBD1 matches 9 bases. V lost 0 bases to trimming and J lost 8 bases; unmatched junction nucleotides: 8. The CDR3 runs 16 residues.

This clonotype was counted many times. J is TRBJ2-3 and V is TRBV12-5, with D possibly TRBD1 on 6 matching bases. The CDR3 totals 14 residues. Germline V CDR1 and CDR2: LGHNT, FRNRAP. Deletions cut 4 bases from V and 6 bases from J, with 14 bases between. CDR3 protein: CASGSRGHGDTQYF. The CDR3 DNA reads as TGTGCTAGTGGTTCCAGGGGACATGGTGATACGCAGTATTTT.

The J gene is TRBJ2-3, the V gene TRBV6-8; TRBD1 matches 9 bases. The germline CDR1 and CDR2 sequences are MNHGY and SAAAGT. This CDR3 has 14 amino acids. V gave up 4 bases and J gave up 8 bases; unmatched junction bases: 7. This CDR3 is CASSFLGDRVTQYF. CDR3 DNA: TGTGCCAGCAGTTTTCTGGGGGACAGGGTTACGCAGTATTTT.

The chain carries TRBV10-3 and TRBJ2-1, with D uncertain. Germline CDR1 and CDR2: ENHRY and SYGVKD. CDR3 size: 14 residues. V lost 6 bases to trimming and J lost 9 bases, with 18 bases between them. The CDR3 region has the DNA TGTGCCATCAGCATTGAGAAGATAGGGCTTGAGCAGTTCTTC. Protein: CAISIEKIGLEQFF.

This clonotype appeared many times. The V gene is TRBV20-1, the J gene TRBJ1-5; TRBD1 agrees at 9 bases. The CDR3 spans 14 residues. Germline V gene data show CDR1 as DFQATT and CDR2 as SNEGSKA (reference sequence). V lost 4 bases and J lost 2; bases outside the gene matches: 3. The CDR3 nucleotides read TGCAGTGCTACCTGGACAGGGGGCAATCAGCCCCAGCATTTT. It encodes CSATWTGGNQPQHF.

This rearrangement joins TRBV20-1 to TRBJ2-7, with a weak D call TRBD1 (5 bases). V was clipped by 1 base and J by 0 bases, with 10 bases between them. In germline, CDR1 is DFQATT, CDR2 SNEGSKA (reference sequence). The CDR3 has 14 residues. The CDR3 coding sequence is TGCAGTGCTAGAGGGGGCCCCCGCTCCTACGAGCAGTACTTC. This gives the protein CSARGGPRSYEQYF.

This clonotype was seen a handful of times. This chain connects TRBV5-6 to TRBJ2-3; D gene uncertain. CDR3 length: 15 amino acids. Germline V gives CDR1 SGHDT, CDR2 YYEEEE. The V gene lost 4 bases and the J gene lost 0 bases, with 12 bases spanning the gap. Written as DNA, the CDR3 is TGTGCCAGCAGCCCGGACGCCCATAGCACAGATACGCAGTATTTT. As protein: CASSPDAHSTDTQYF.